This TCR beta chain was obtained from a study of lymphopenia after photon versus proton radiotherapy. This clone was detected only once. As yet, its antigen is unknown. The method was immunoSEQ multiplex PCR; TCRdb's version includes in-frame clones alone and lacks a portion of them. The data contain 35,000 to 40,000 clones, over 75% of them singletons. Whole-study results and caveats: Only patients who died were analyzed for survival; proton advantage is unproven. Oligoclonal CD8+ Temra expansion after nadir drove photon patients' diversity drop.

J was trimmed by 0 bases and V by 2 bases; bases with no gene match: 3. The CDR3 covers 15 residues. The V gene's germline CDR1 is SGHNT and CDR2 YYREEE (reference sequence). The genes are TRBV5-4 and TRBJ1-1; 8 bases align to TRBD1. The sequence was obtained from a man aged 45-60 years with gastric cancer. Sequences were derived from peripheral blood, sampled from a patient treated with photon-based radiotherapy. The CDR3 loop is CASSFRQGMNTEAFF. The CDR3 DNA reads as TGTGCCAGCAGCTTCCGACAGGGGATGAACACTGAAGCTTTCTTT.